This TCR beta chain was obtained from a study of PD-L1 blockade in urothelial cancer (dated by TCRdb to about 2017). The study in broad terms: All patients started therapy in the mid-2010s and received atezolizumab 1,200 mg intravenously every 3 weeks. Durable clinical benefit was achieved by nine patients but not by the remaining 20. Durable clinical benefit was defined as a progression-free survival longer than 6 months, and TCR features were additionally tested against progression-free survival and overall survival. Approximately 30 patients had pretreatment blood TCR-seq, approximately 24 had at least one posttreatment blood collection, and approximately 24 had tumor TCR-seq. About 85% of the 29 patients were males with bladder-origin urothelial cancer, and about 60% of the roughly 30 reported a prior smoking history. A median of approximately 140,000 T cells and around 81,000 unique TCRs was obtained from blood samples, and a median clonality of around 0.072 was observed. Blood samples were analyzed 3 weeks after the start of treatment (second dose) and 6 weeks after the start of treatment. Patients had an ECOG performance status of 0 or 1 and had received between 0 and 3 prior chemotherapy regimens. An exploratory multi-omic analysis was conducted of the somatic, immune and clinical correlates of response to PD-L1 blockade with atezolizumab in urothelial cancer. Whole exome sequencing and RNA sequencing of pretreatment tumors were performed alongside TCR sequencing in the same patients. TCR sequencing covered pretreatment tumor samples and matched, serially collected peripheral blood taken before and after atezolizumab treatment. The paper's findings and limits, for the study overall: A pretreatment peripheral blood TCR clonality below the median was linked to improved progression-free and overall survival. Because the sample size was small (n ≈ 27) and many of the analyses were exploratory, the results are meant to be hypothesis-generating. Patients with durable benefit showed greater expansion of tumor-associated TCR clones in peripheral blood 3 weeks after starting treatment (n ≈ 21, p = 0.022).

CDR1 and CDR2 are drawn from the germline V gene: SGHRS, YFSETQ. The CDR3 covers 13 residues, taking in both the cysteine and the phenylalanine. CDR3 DNA is the only sequence kept; it has 39 bases, read in frame from the first base. Trimming takes 7 bases off V and 6 bases off J; junction bases not matched to a gene: 7. Each PCR received spiked-in synthetic TCR analog templates so that absolute template abundance could be estimated from read counts. TCRbeta CDR3 regions were amplified from genomic DNA with bias-controlled V and J gene primers using the immunoSEQ assay. Sequencing of rearranged TCRbeta segments was done at approximately 20X coverage. Processing in the source paper ran as follows. Clustering was used to correct sequencing errors, and CDR3s were annotated against IMGT so that V, D and J genes could be assigned. Out-of-frame and stop-codon sequences were excluded, and only productive TCRbeta rearrangements were used in downstream analyses. Clonality was calculated as one minus the Shannon entropy normalized by the log of the number of unique productive sequences. Clones differing between time points or between blood and tumor were identified by Fisher's exact test with Benjamini-Hochberg correction at adjusted p below 0.01. In its TCRdb copy, this immuneACCESS table keeps in-frame sequences only and misses some clones. Where compared with another copy, unresolved V genes explain less than half of these, and the others have no known cause. The D gene and trimming were derived from the DNA, and the V and J assignments and clone size from that table. This sample gives some 56,000 clones in total; about 85% of them show up just once. The ten most abundant clones make up approximately 15% of the sample.

The label giving this sample's time point can be read as: pretreatment peripheral blood. A total of 25 to 30 patients with locally advanced or metastatic urothelial carcinoma, treated at Memorial Sloan Kettering on a trial protocol, made up the cohort. Peripheral blood mononuclear cells were collected pretreatment and during treatment, with between 1 and 8 total time points obtained per patient. The Qiagen DNeasy Blood extraction kit was used to purify genomic DNA from total PBMCs and from tumor samples. PBMCs were collected pretreatment and during treatment, and were isolated and stored as previously described. As for this clone: This clone's antigen is unknown. No base-level quality is on record; no much larger clone is a single base apart.

This chain is built from TRBV5-1 and TRBJ1-2, with 9 central nucleotides matching TRBD1. The material sequenced was PBMCs, taken around atezolizumab (anti-PD-L1) treatment. This clonotype originated in a man between 65 and 79 years old with urothelial cancer. Here the CDR3 is given as CASQGQGRDGYTF. The DNA is as follows: TGCGCCAGCCAAGGACAGGGGAGGGATGGCTACACCTTC.